Listed here is a single TCR beta chain. The record originates from a study of HIV-infected patients and healthy controls. TCRdb redid the calling of the 5' RACE reads with MiXCR, one entry per CDR3 protein. The sample has roughly 70,000 distinct CDR3 sequences, approximately 15% seen once; the top ten hold under 6%. This CDR3 has 16 amino acids. Per germline, CDR1 SEHNR and CDR2 FQNEAQ (reference sequence). The germline V and J ends were trimmed by 3 bases and 2 bases, with 16 bases remaining between them. The clonotype originates from a human donor in good health. Sequenced: CD4+ T cells from blood. The rearrangement links TRBV7-9 to TRBJ1-1; D gene unclear. The CDR3 nucleotides read TGTGCCAGCAGCTTGCGGGTGGGATCTGTAAACACTGAAGCTTTCTTT. Amino acids: CASSLRVGSVNTEAFF.